This TCR beta chain originates from a study of early T cells in non-severe SARS-CoV-2 infection. J lost 7 bases, V lost 8 bases, and 7 bases had no gene match. Germline assignment: CDR1 GTSNPN and CDR2 SVGIG (reference sequence). The CDR3 has 13 amino acids. This clonotype has ten or more counts. TCRdb re-derived calls from the 5' RACE reads in MiXCR, one entry per CDR3 protein. The table has 57,000 or so distinct CDR3 sequences, roughly 13% seen once. The receptor was derived from an adult who was a healthcare worker with PCR-confirmed SARS-CoV-2 infection or an uninfected control (not recorded which). The sequenced sample was whole blood. The rearrangement uses TRBV30 and TRBJ1-6; 8 bases are shared with TRBD1. This CDR3 is CASGQGPNSPLHF. CDR3 bases: TGTGCCAGCGGACAGGGTCCCAATTCACCCCTCCACTTT.